The 15 T cell receptor beta chains below were found in one sample sequenced in a study of T cell repertoires in cytomegalovirus infection. Their antigen targets remain unknown. TCRdb analysed the reads with MiXCR anew, one entry per CDR3 protein. The sample includes around 300,000 distinct CDR3 sequences, 20% to 30% of them seen just once. The specimen comprised cultured PBMCs, sampled from culture after CMV antigen stimulation. The receptors here all came from a human donor in good health (CMV status not recorded). Some clones in this sample may be carry-over from other donors' samples.

This clonotype has ten or more counts. CDR3 DNA sequence: TGTGCCAGCAGTTATGGACAGAAAGAGACCCAGTACTTC. Amino acids: CASSYGQKETQYF. The chain has TRBV6-1 and TRBJ2-5, with D maybe TRBD1 (6 bases). Germline V gene lookup returns CDR1 MNHNS and CDR2 SASEGT. The V end lost 5 bases, the J end lost 3 bases, and 10 bases lay between the germline ends. The CDR3 runs to 13 residues.

The table lists this clonotype with many counts. The CDR3: CASSTFERGHNEQFF. The CDR3 nucleotides read TGTGCCAGTAGTACCTTCGAGCGGGGCCACAATGAGCAGTTCTTC. The genes are TRBV19 and TRBJ2-1; 7 nucleotides agree with TRBD2. The CDR3 consists of 15 residues. CDR1 is LNHDA, CDR2 SQIVND, per germline (reference sequence). With V trimmed by 4 bases and J by 5 bases, 8 bases remained unmatched.

The chain uses TRBV28 and TRBJ2-5, with TRBD1 matching over 8 bases. The ends lost 5 bases at V and 4 bases at J; junction bases unmatched: 9. Per germline, CDR1 MDHEN and CDR2 SYDVKM. This CDR3 region has 15 residues. The CDR3 bases are TGTGCCAGCAGTCCTTTAGGACAGGGAGGAGAGACCCAGTACTTC. Translation gives CASSPLGQGGETQYF. Filled out from reference TRBV28 and TRBJ2-5, the complete variable domain reads DVKVTQSSRYLVKRTGEKVFLECVQDMDHENMFWYRQDPGLGLRLIYFSYDVKMKEKGDIPEGYSVSREKKERFSLILESASTNQTSMYLCASSPLGQGGETQYFGPGTRLLVL.

This clonotype was picked up many times. The chain has TRBV15 and TRBJ2-3; TRBD1 matches at 10 bases. The CDR3 has 16 residues. V trimming: 3 bases; J trimming: 3 bases; junction bases outside the gene matches: 6. The germline V gene encodes CDR1 LNHNV and CDR2 YYDKDF (reference sequence). The chain's CDR3 is CATSSHWTGGTDTQYF. The CDR3 bases are TGTGCCACCAGCAGTCACTGGACAGGGGGGACAGATACGCAGTATTTT.

Only a few counts were recorded for this clonotype. The CDR3 spells CASSGQYGYTF. The CDR3, as DNA: TGTGCCAGCAGCGGACAGTATGGCTACACCTTC. The gene calls are TRBV28 and TRBJ1-2, with D possibly being TRBD1 (6 bases). V was clipped by 6 bases and J by 5 bases, with 7 bases between them. The CDR3 is made up of 11 amino acids. Looked up from germline, CDR1 is MDHEN and CDR2 is SYDVKM.

This chain joins TRBV27 and TRBJ2-5; 13 bases line up with TRBD2. The CDR3 is 18 amino acids. The V gene end was trimmed by 7 bases and the J gene end by 0 bases; junction bases not matched to a gene: 11. From germline, CDR1 is MNHEY and CDR2 SMNVEV (reference sequence). The CDR3 here is CASKRTSGSLGYQETQYF. The CDR3 DNA reads as TGTGCCAGCAAACGGACTAGCGGGAGTTTGGGGTACCAAGAGACCCAGTACTTC.

CDR3 coding DNA: TGCAGCGTTGACTGGGGGGGCGCCTTCCTTAACTATGGCTACACCTTC. Amino acid sequence: CSVDWGGAFLNYGYTF. V gene TRBV29-1 combines with J gene TRBJ1-2; D is perhaps TRBD1 (6 bases). Germline V gene sequence: CDR1 SQVTM, CDR2 ANQGSEA. This CDR3 is 16 amino acids long. V was trimmed by 3 bases and J by 1 base, leaving 18 bases between them.

J is TRBJ2-3 and V is TRBV28; 7 nucleotides align to TRBD1. The CDR3 covers 18 residues. Germline V gene lookup returns CDR1 MDHEN and CDR2 SYDVKM. V shed 5 bases and J 0 bases; nucleotides not matched to a gene: 14. The CDR3, as DNA: TGTGCCAGCAGTCCCACAGGGGCGGCGGAAGCTAGCACAGATACGCAGTATTTT. It is translated as CASSPTGAAEASTDTQYF.

There are many counts of this clonotype. The rearrangement uses TRBV7-2 and TRBJ2-3; TRBD2 matches 8 bases. Per the germline V gene, CDR1 is SGHTA and CDR2 is FQGNSA. The V segment lost 1 base and the J segment 1 base; nucleotides outside the gene matches: 7. The CDR3 runs 17 residues. The CDR3, as DNA: TGTGCCAGCAGCTTAGATTGGGTAGCGGGGCGCACAGATACGCAGTATTTT. Encoded protein: CASSLDWVAGRTDTQYF.

Ten or more counts support this clonotype. The chain is built from TRBV7-2 and TRBJ1-5; TRBD1 matches at 10 bases. CDR1 and CDR2 from the germline V gene are SGHTA and FQGNSA. This CDR3 region has 19 residues. The V segment lost 5 bases and the J segment 2 bases; nucleotides outside the gene matches: 15. CDR3 bases: TGTGCCAGCAGCCAAGAACTAGGGGGACAGGGGAGCGGCAATCAGCCCCAGCATTTT. This sequence encodes CASSQELGGQGSGNQPQHF.

This clonotype was observed at least ten times. The chain carries TRBV7-2 and TRBJ2-2, with D hard to call. This CDR3 has 14 amino acids. Trimming left V 2 bases short and J 1 base short, with 5 bases between. Germline CDR1 is SGHTA and CDR2 is FQGNSA. CDR3 sequence (DNA): TGTGCCAGCAGCTTATCCCAGAACACCGGGGAGCTGTTTTTT. It encodes CASSLSQNTGELFF. Combining the CDR3 with reference TRBV7-2 and TRBJ2-2 gives the whole variable domain GAGVSQSPSNKVTEKGKDVELRCDPISGHTALYWYRQSLGQGLEFLIYFQGNSAPDKSGLPSDRFSAERTGGSVSTLTIQRTQQEDSAVYLCASSLSQNTGELFFGEGSRLTVL.

The chain is built from TRBV18 and TRBJ2-2; TRBD1 matches 7 bases. V lost 3 bases, J lost 3 bases, and 7 bases stayed unmatched. This CDR3 has 16 residues. CDR1 is KGHSH, CDR2 LQKENI, per germline. The CDR3: CASSPQQGPYTGELFF. The CDR3 coding sequence is TGTGCCAGCTCACCCCAACAGGGGCCCTACACCGGGGAGCTGTTTTTT.

This chain connects TRBV7-2 to TRBJ1-5, with 7 bases fitting TRBD1. The V and J ends lost 7 bases and 4 bases, in that order; junction bases with no gene match: 10. Germline assignment: CDR1 SGHTA and CDR2 FQGNSA. The CDR3 consists of 15 residues. The DNA of the CDR3 is TGTGCCAGCACCGCAACCGGGACAGTAAATCAGCCCCAGCATTTT. Translating it yields CASTATGTVNQPQHF.

This clonotype has a handful of counts. This chain joins TRBV5-4 and TRBJ2-1; tentative D call: TRBD2 (6 bases). The V and J ends lost 0 bases and 8 bases respectively, with 9 bases between them. Germline V gene data show CDR1 as SGHNT and CDR2 as YYREEE (reference sequence). There are 13 residues in the CDR3. The CDR3 sequence is CASSLAAGDEQFF. CDR3 bases: TGTGCCAGCAGCTTGGCAGCGGGCGATGAGCAGTTCTTC.

This clonotype was seen at least ten times. V gene TRBV7-2 combines with J gene TRBJ2-1; 7 bases line up with TRBD2. The CDR3 spans 15 residues. With V trimmed by 1 base and J by 4 bases, 4 bases remained unmatched. In germline, CDR1 is SGHTA, CDR2 FQGNSA. CDR3 DNA: TGTGCCAGCAGCTTAGGTGGGGGGGGGTACAATGAGCAGTTCTTC. Protein: CASSLGGGGYNEQFF.